The clone carrying this TCR beta chain was found once. These data are taken from a study of control samples from healthy donors and cancer patients. Here immunoSEQ multiplex PCR was the method, and the copy in TCRdb shows in-frame clones only, minus some. The data hold about 83,000 clones, with around 91% observed a single time. The specimen sequenced was blood. This TCR was sampled from a man aged 50-60 years in good health.

The CDR3 DNA reads TGTGCCAGCAGTCATAGGGGAAACACCATATATTTT. This sequence encodes CASSHRGNTIYF. This rearrangement joins TRBV12-3 or TRBV12-4 to TRBJ1-3; D remains ambiguous. V dropped 5 bases and J dropped 4 bases, with 6 bases sitting between them. The CDR3 has 12 residues.